This T cell receptor (beta chain) appears in the sequencing data of a study of T-cell memory formation after mild COVID-19. TCRdb passed the 5' RACE reads through MiXCR, listing each CDR3 protein once. The sample contains fewer than 350,000 distinct CDR3 sequences, 13% to 15% of which appear only once. After removal of 2 bases from V and 6 bases from J, the junction contained 20 bases not matched to a gene. CDR1 is MNHEY and CDR2 is SMNVEV in the germline V gene (reference sequence). This CDR3 is built from 20 residues. The sequence was obtained from a man aged 18 to 30 who had mild COVID-19 (a few samples of this study predate the infection). Cell type and time point are not known. The rearrangement links TRBV27 to TRBJ2-2; 8 nucleotides line up with TRBD2. Sequencing input: PBMCs or a T cell subset sorted from them (not recorded which). In nucleotides, the CDR3 is TGTGCCAGCAGTTTACGACAGTCAAATTCCGGGACTAGAGTACCCGGGGAGCTGTTTTTT. Translation: CASSLRQSNSGTRVPGELFF.